The 3 T cell receptor beta chains reported below all come from one sample, sequenced in a study of shared clonotypes between healthy human individuals (dated by TCRdb to between 2020 and 2021). The library was obtained by the immunoSEQ multiplex PCR assay. Sourced from immuneACCESS, this table was stored by TCRdb with only in-frame sequences that have V and J called. A share of the clones is absent; for the studies checked, an unresolved V gene accounts for under half, and the remainder has no known explanation. The sample includes 740,000 or so clones, with 73% observed a single time. Jointly, the top ten make up roughly 2% of the sample. The sequenced material came from memory CD4+ T cells sorted from blood. This sample's cell subset or site label indicates: CD45RA-negative fraction. Every receptor here comes from a woman younger than 45 in good health.

A single count supports this clone. Other nucleotide sequences in the sample specify the same CDR3. The gene calls are TRBV5-4 and TRBJ2-7, with D unclear. Germline V gene lookup returns CDR1 SGHNT and CDR2 YYREEE (reference sequence). The CDR3 has 14 amino acids. V was trimmed by 4 bases and J by 2 bases, leaving 13 bases between them. The CDR3, as DNA: TGTGCCAGCAGCCCCTTAGACTCACCCTACGAGCAGTACTTC. Protein: CASSPLDSPYEQYF.

J is TRBJ2-5 and V is TRBV7-7, with TRBD1 as a possible D gene (6 bases). V was trimmed by 5 bases and J by 3 bases, leaving 13 bases between them. The V gene's germline CDR1 is SSHAT and CDR2 FNYEAQ (reference sequence). This CDR3 comprises 14 residues. The CDR3 nucleotides read TGTGCCAGCAGCCGAGGGCAGGGGAAAGAGACCCAGTACTTC. It is translated as CASSRGQGKETQYF.

The V call is TRBV10-2, the J call TRBJ2-1, with TRBD2 as a possible D gene (6 bases). The CDR3 extends over 15 amino acids. The germline V gene encodes CDR1 WSHSY and CDR2 SAAADI. V lost 5 bases, J lost 5 bases, and 16 bases lay in between. The CDR3: CASSLWAGSNNEQFF. CDR3 coding DNA: TGCGCCAGCAGTCTCTGGGCGGGGTCTAACAATGAGCAGTTCTTC.